Each of the 18 T cell receptor beta chains below was sequenced from the same sample in a study of blood T cell repertoires in COVID-19. Data came from immunoSEQ multiplex PCR; TCRdb stores just in-frame clones and leaves some out. In the table there are approximately 390,000 clones, 70% to 90% of which are singletons. The sample taken for sequencing was PBMCs or T cells enriched from blood (not recorded which). The origin of the receptors is a middle-aged woman with acute COVID-19.

The rearrangement links TRBV4-1 to TRBJ1-1; 8 bases align to TRBD1. The CDR3 consists of 15 residues. Germline values: CDR1 MGHRA, CDR2 YSYEKL. After removal of 4 bases from V and 10 bases from J, the junction contained 14 bases not matched to a gene. Here the CDR3 DNA reads TGCGCCAGCAGCCTCCCTGAGGGGACAGGCGCGGGAGCTTTCTTT. This encodes CASSLPEGTGAGAFF.

V and J are TRBV30 and TRBJ1-3; unclear D gene. Looked up from germline, CDR1 is GTSNPN and CDR2 is SVGIG (reference sequence). The CDR3 consists of 14 residues. The germline V and J ends were trimmed by 5 bases and 2 bases, with 13 bases remaining between them. DNA of the CDR3: TGTGCCTGGGCGTCAGGTCGAGCTGGAAACACCATATATTTT. It encodes CAWASGRAGNTIYF.

The J gene is TRBJ2-3, the V gene TRBV9; 7 bases map to TRBD2. Germline lookup yields CDR1 SGDLS and CDR2 YYNGEE. The CDR3 has 15 residues. J lost 1 base, V lost 4 bases, and 6 bases had no gene match. CDR3 nucleotides: TGTGCCAGCAGCCAGGGTGGGGGGGGCACAGATACGCAGTATTTT. It codes for CASSQGGGGTDTQYF.

The chain combines TRBV2 with TRBJ1-4; D unresolved. Germline values: CDR1 SNHLY, CDR2 FYNNEI. The CDR3 totals 13 residues. Between the trimmed V and J ends, which lost 6 bases and 5 bases, there was a span of 10 bases. In DNA form, the CDR3 reads TGTGCCAGCAGCGAACGGGAAAATGAAAAACTGTTTTTT. It is translated as CASSERENEKLFF.

The V call is TRBV30, the J call TRBJ2-5; 8 bases line up with TRBD2. There are 14 residues in the CDR3. The V segment lost 2 bases and the J segment 5 bases; nucleotides outside the gene matches: 7. Germline V gene lookup returns CDR1 GTSNPN and CDR2 SVGIG (reference sequence). This CDR3 reads CAWSLVAGRETQYF. The CDR3 nucleotides are TGTGCCTGGAGTCTAGTAGCGGGGCGGGAGACCCAGTACTTC.

This CDR3 reads CASSYLTGTGGNEQFF. The CDR3 region has the DNA TGTGCCAGCAGTTACTTGACCGGGACAGGGGGCAATGAGCAGTTCTTC. The rearrangement links TRBV28 to TRBJ2-1; 11 nucleotides line up with TRBD1. The CDR3 is 16 amino acids. Germline CDR1 and CDR2: MDHEN and SYDVKM. With V trimmed by 4 bases and J by 6 bases, 8 bases remained unmatched.

J is TRBJ2-7 and V is TRBV7-7; a weak D match, TRBD2 (6 bases). CDR3 length: 15 amino acids. Between the trimmed V and J ends, which lost 1 base and 1 base, there was a span of 11 bases. Germline V CDR1 and CDR2: SSHAT, FNYEAQ (reference sequence). CDR3 coding DNA: TGTGCCAGCAGCTTAGAGGGCCGGGGGTCCTACGAGCAGTACTTC. Its protein is CASSLEGRGSYEQYF.

J is TRBJ2-7 and V is TRBV6-2 or TRBV6-3, with 9 bases identical to TRBD1. The V gene end was trimmed by 5 bases and the J gene end by 1 base; junction bases not matched to a gene: 6. The CDR3 has 15 amino acids. CDR1 and CDR2 from the germline V gene are MNHEY and SVGEGT. As DNA, the CDR3 is TGTGCCAGCAGTGGCAGGGACAGGGCATCCTACGAGCAGTACTTC. This sequence encodes CASSGRDRASYEQYF.

This clone showed up just a few times. J is TRBJ2-7 and V is TRBV12-3 or TRBV12-4, with D possibly being TRBD1 (6 bases). Trimming took off 3 bases at V and 9 bases at J, with 15 bases between the two ends. The length of the CDR3 is 13 residues. The CDR3 spells CASSLEDRTSQYF. The CDR3 nucleotides read TGTGCCAGCAGTTTGGAAGACAGGACCTCGCAGTACTTC.

In its sample, this clone was seen once. The gene calls are TRBV19 and TRBJ2-3; D might be TRBD1 (6 bases). The CDR3 extends over 18 amino acids. Germline CDR1 reads LNHDA; CDR2 reads SQIVND (reference sequence). V lost 4 bases, J lost 2 bases, and 22 bases lay in between. DNA for the CDR3: TGTGCCAGTAGTACCAACTATCCCGGACAGATTTACACAGATACGCAGTATTTT. This codes for CASSTNYPGQIYTDTQYF. Combining the CDR3 with reference TRBV19 and TRBJ2-3 gives the whole variable domain DGGITQSPKYLFRKEGQNVTLSCEQNLNHDAMYWYRQDPGQGLRLIYYSQIVNDFQKGDIAEGYSVSREKKESFPLTVTSAQKNPTAFYLCASSTNYPGQIYTDTQYFGPGTRLTVL.

The V and J genes are TRBV12-3 or TRBV12-4 and TRBJ2-5; 7 bases match TRBD2. Trimming at V came to 3 bases and at J to 5 bases, leaving 3 bases not matched to a gene. The CDR3 length is 13 residues. The CDR3 here is CASSFWGGETQYF. CDR3 DNA: TGTGCCAGCAGTTTCTGGGGGGGTGAGACCCAGTACTTC.

DNA for the CDR3: TGTGCCACCAGTGCCTGGGGGGGACCTGGCTACACCTTC. This translates into CATSAWGGPGYTF. The chain recombines TRBV24-1 with TRBJ1-2; D may be TRBD1 (5 bases). This CDR3 is 13 amino acids long. V was trimmed by 5 bases and J by 7 bases, leaving 13 bases between them. Germline CDR1 is KGHDR and CDR2 is SFDVKD.

This rearrangement joins TRBV3-1 (or the pseudogene TRBV3-2) to TRBJ1-6; TRBD1 is a possible D gene (5 bases). The CDR3 extends over 17 amino acids. Trimming took 0 bases from V and 7 from J, leaving 16 bases between them. Germline assignment: CDR1 LGHDT and CDR2 YNNKEL (reference sequence). CDR3 nucleotide sequence: TGTGCCAGCAGCCAAGATCCAGGGTGGGATCGGAATTCACCCCTCCACTTT. It encodes CASSQDPGWDRNSPLHF.

This sequence joins TRBV29-1 and TRBJ1-2; D uncertain. V was pared by 7 bases and J by 7 bases, with 19 bases between. The CDR3 loop spans 13 amino acids. Germline loops: CDR1 SQVTM, CDR2 ANQGSEA. The CDR3 DNA reads as TGCAGCGCACGAGGATCTCACAATCTTGGCTACACCTTC. Encoded protein: CSARGSHNLGYTF.

This clone was picked up a small number of times. The V call is TRBV29-1, the J call TRBJ1-1; D is perhaps TRBD1 (5 bases). V lost 7 bases to trimming and J lost 1 base, with 13 bases between them. The CDR3 is 13 residues long. The germline CDR1 and CDR2 sequences are SQVTM and ANQGSEA. CDR3 region: CSGDRGQNTEAFF. DNA for the CDR3: TGCAGCGGGGATAGGGGCCAGAACACTGAAGCTTTCTTT.

The chain recombines TRBV3-1 (or the pseudogene TRBV3-2) with TRBJ2-1; 8 positions match TRBD1. CDR3 length: 14 amino acids. Trimming took 0 bases from V and 5 from J; bases not matched to a gene: 0. The germline V gene encodes CDR1 LGHDT and CDR2 YNNKEL (reference sequence). CDR3 in amino acids: CASSQEQGDNEQFF. Written as DNA, the CDR3 is TGTGCCAGCAGCCAAGAACAGGGGGACAATGAGCAGTTCTTC.

The J gene is TRBJ2-5, the V gene TRBV30, with D possibly being TRBD1 (5 bases). The CDR3 totals 14 residues. CDR1 is GTSNPN, CDR2 SVGIG, per germline (reference sequence). Trimming took off 3 bases at V and 1 base at J, with 12 bases between the two ends. The CDR3 reads CAWRLGVGQETQYF. CDR3 nucleotide sequence: TGTGCCTGGAGGCTAGGGGTGGGCCAAGAGACCCAGTACTTC.

This clone was picked up a small number of times. CDR3 residues: CASSQGPGGAGGYTF. For the CDR3, the DNA is TGCGCCAGCAGCCAAGGGCCAGGGGGCGCAGGTGGCTACACCTTC. The gene calls are TRBV4-1 and TRBJ1-2, with TRBD1 matching over 8 bases. The V segment lost 1 base and the J segment 7 bases; nucleotides outside the gene matches: 8. The CDR3 loop spans 15 amino acids. Germline values: CDR1 MGHRA, CDR2 YSYEKL.